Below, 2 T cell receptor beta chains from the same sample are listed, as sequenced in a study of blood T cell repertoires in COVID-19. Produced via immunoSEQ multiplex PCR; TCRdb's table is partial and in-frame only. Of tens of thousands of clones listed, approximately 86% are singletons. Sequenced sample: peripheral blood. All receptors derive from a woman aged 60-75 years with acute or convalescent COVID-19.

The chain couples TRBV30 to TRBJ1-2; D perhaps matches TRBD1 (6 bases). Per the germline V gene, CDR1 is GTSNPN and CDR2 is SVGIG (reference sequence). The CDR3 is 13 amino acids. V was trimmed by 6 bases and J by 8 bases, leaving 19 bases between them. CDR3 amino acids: CACLRGGLRGYTF. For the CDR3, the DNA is TGTGCCTGTCTAAGGGGGGGGCTGCGGGGCTACACCTTC.

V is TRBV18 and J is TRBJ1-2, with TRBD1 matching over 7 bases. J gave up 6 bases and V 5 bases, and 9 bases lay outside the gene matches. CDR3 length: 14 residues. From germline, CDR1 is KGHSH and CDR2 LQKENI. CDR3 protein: CASSSTGAKDGYTF. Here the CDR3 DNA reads TGTGCCAGCTCATCCACAGGGGCGAAGGATGGCTACACCTTC. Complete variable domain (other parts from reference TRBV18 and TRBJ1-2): NAGVMQNPRHLVRRRGQEARLRCSPMKGHSHVYWYRQLPEEGLKFMVYLQKENIIDESGMPKERFSAEFPKEGPSILRIQQVVRGDSAAYFCASSSTGAKDGYTFGSGTRLTVV.